This TCR beta chain stems from a study of cytomegalovirus exposure and HLA in healthy donors. PCR primers comprised 60 Vbeta and 13 Jbeta primers. TCRdb's table, derived via immunoSEQ multiplex PCR, lists solely in-frame clones and lacks some. The table lists about 160,000 clones, 70% to 85% of them singletons. J was trimmed by 4 bases and V by 5 bases; bases with no gene match: 7. The CDR3 spans 15 residues. Germline assignment: CDR1 KGHSH and CDR2 LQKENI. This chain links TRBV18 with TRBJ2-2, with 7 bases fitting TRBD1. Sequencing was carried out using PBMCs. This clonotype was obtained from a man aged 50 to 60 in good health and CMV-seropositive. CDR3 DNA sequence: TGTGCCAGCTCATTAGGACAGGAGAGCACCGGGGAGCTGTTTTTT. This gives the protein CASSLGQESTGELFF.